This entry features one T cell receptor (beta chain) sequence. The entry originates in a study of early T cells in non-severe SARS-CoV-2 infection. J gave up 4 bases and V 7 bases, and 12 bases lay outside the gene matches. The CDR3 spans 16 residues. Germline V lookup: CDR1 LNHDA, CDR2 SQIVND (reference sequence). TCRdb re-called the 5' RACE reads with MiXCR, one entry per CDR3 protein. Of just under 60,000 distinct CDR3 sequences detected, 7.7% appear once; the ten largest clones hold around 3.4%. Sequencing was carried out using whole blood. This receptor was taken from an adult who was a healthcare worker with PCR-confirmed SARS-CoV-2 infection or an uninfected control (not recorded which). The rearrangement joins TRBV19 to TRBJ2-5, with TRBD1 matching over 10 bases. This chain's CDR3 is CASISAGGTGVETQYF. The CDR3 DNA reads TGTGCCAGTATCTCGGCCGGCGGGACAGGGGTAGAGACCCAGTACTTC. Based on the CDR3 plus reference TRBV19 and TRBJ2-5, the full variable domain is DGGITQSPKYLFRKEGQNVTLSCEQNLNHDAMYWYRQDPGQGLRLIYYSQIVNDFQKGDIAEGYSVSREKKESFPLTVTSAQKNPTAFYLCASISAGGTGVETQYFGPGTRLLVL.